The 10 T cell receptor beta chains given below trace back to one sample, sequenced in a study of shared clonotypes between healthy human individuals. Selected positively for CCR7 and CD45RO-negative, naive CD8 cells excluded terminally differentiated effector memory CD45RA+ cells. Clones were sequenced by immunoSEQ multiplex PCR, and TCRdb holds only the in-frame ones, with some missing. The sample holds roughly 2,000,000 clones, around 93% seen once. Material for sequencing was naive CD8+ T cells from PBMCs. These receptors all come from a young man in good health. Some clones in this sample may be carry-over from other donors' samples.

The genes are TRBV5-6 and TRBJ1-1, with TRBD1 as a possible D gene (6 bases). Germline assignment: CDR1 SGHDT and CDR2 YYEEEE. The CDR3 runs to 14 residues. Trimming removed 2 bases from V and 2 bases from J, with 10 bases in between. This CDR3 reads CASSFDRRNTEAFF. The CDR3 DNA is TGTGCCAGCAGCTTTGACAGGAGAAACACTGAAGCTTTCTTT.

J is TRBJ2-5 and V is TRBV28; TRBD1 aligns across 9 bases. With 4 bases clipped from V and 0 bases from J, the junction kept 12 bases outside the gene matches. The germline gives CDR1 MDHEN, CDR2 SYDVKM. The CDR3 runs 18 residues. The CDR3 reads CASSSAVRTGANQETQYF. The DNA for the CDR3 is TGTGCCAGCAGTTCCGCCGTTAGGACAGGGGCCAACCAAGAGACCCAGTACTTC.

The V gene is TRBV7-9, the J gene TRBJ2-2; TRBD1 might be the D (6 bases). The CDR3 loop spans 12 amino acids. The germline gives CDR1 SEHNR, CDR2 FQNEAQ (reference sequence). The V gene lost 10 bases and the J gene lost 7 bases, with 13 bases spanning the gap. The CDR3 region is CAKQGEVGELFF. In DNA, the CDR3 is TGTGCCAAACAGGGTGAAGTCGGGGAGCTGTTTTTT.

This chain joins TRBV27 and TRBJ2-1; 11 positions match TRBD1. This CDR3 has 14 residues. The trim removed 6 bases at V and 7 bases at J, leaving 5 bases unmatched. Germline values: CDR1 MNHEY, CDR2 SMNVEV (reference sequence). The CDR3 bases are TGTGCCAGCAGGGACAGGGGGCCGGTTAATGAGCAGTTCTTC. This encodes CASRDRGPVNEQFF.

A single count supports this clone. The chain employs TRBV27 and TRBJ2-2, with 9 bases fitting TRBD1. The germline V gene encodes CDR1 MNHEY and CDR2 SMNVEV (reference sequence). CDR3 length: 14 residues. V lost 5 bases, J lost 7 bases, and 5 bases stayed unmatched. The DNA for the CDR3 is TGTGCCAGCAGTGTGGGACAGGGTAACGGGGAGCTGTTTTTT. Protein: CASSVGQGNGELFF.

The chain carries TRBV2 and TRBJ1-5; D is perhaps TRBD1 (6 bases). Trimming took off 7 bases at V and 2 bases at J, with 12 bases between the two ends. The CDR3 loop spans 14 amino acids. The germline V gene encodes CDR1 SNHLY and CDR2 FYNNEI. CDR3 residues: CASNRVDGNQPQHF. The CDR3 bases are TGTGCCAGCAACAGGGTGGATGGCAATCAGCCCCAGCATTTT. The full variable domain, completed using reference TRBV2 and TRBJ1-5, is EPEVTQTPSHQVTQMGQEVILRCVPISNHLYFYWYRQILGQKVEFLVSFYNNEISEKSEIFDDQFSVERPDGSNFTLKIRSTKLEDSAMYFCASNRVDGNQPQHFGDGTRLSIL.

The chain has TRBV27 and TRBJ1-5; D unresolved. Germline V gene data show CDR1 as MNHEY and CDR2 as SMNVEV (reference sequence). The CDR3 length is 14 residues. The V end was cut by 1 base, the J end by 0 bases, with 4 bases between. CDR3 region: CASSLFFSNQPQHF. CDR3 bases: TGTGCCAGCAGTTTATTCTTTAGCAATCAGCCCCAGCATTTT.

The chain uses TRBV10-3 and TRBJ1-1, with 9 bases matching TRBD1. Trimming removed 6 bases from V and 1 base from J; junction bases left unmatched: 9. The CDR3 has 16 amino acids. Germline assignment: CDR1 ENHRY and CDR2 SYGVKD. The CDR3 region has the DNA TGTGCCATCAGAACCGGGACAGGGAGCTCGAACACTGAAGCTTTCTTT. As protein: CAIRTGTGSSNTEAFF.

The chain combines TRBV11-2 with TRBJ2-5, with TRBD2 matching 8 bases. The CDR3 runs to 16 residues. The J segment lost 7 bases and the V segment lost 0 bases, leaving 10 bases of the junction unmatched. Looked up from germline, CDR1 is SGHAT and CDR2 is FQNNGV. The CDR3 DNA sequence: TGTGCCAGCAGCTTAGACTGGACTAGCCCTAGGGGGACCCAGTACTTC. It codes for CASSLDWTSPRGTQYF.

This rearrangement joins TRBV28 to TRBJ1-1; 8 bases align to TRBD1. This CDR3 has 16 amino acids. Trimming at V came to 6 bases and at J to 3 bases, leaving 12 bases not matched to a gene. CDR1 is MDHEN, CDR2 SYDVKM, per germline. CDR3 coding DNA: TGTGCCAGCAGCCTTCTCTATCAGGGGGCTTACACTGAAGCTTTCTTT. As protein: CASSLLYQGAYTEAFF.